These 10 T cell receptor beta chains were all obtained from the same sample, sequenced in a study of shared clonotypes between healthy human individuals. Some clones are missing from TCRdb's copy, which holds only in-frame ones; the method was immunoSEQ multiplex PCR. The table has 1 million to 1.3 million clones, 78% seen once; the top ten hold 0.6% to 0.7%. Sample: memory CD4+ T cells from PBMCs. Subset meaning: CD45RA-negative fraction. Receptors were obtained from a man aged 18 to 30 in good health. Some clones in this sample may be carry-over from other donors' samples.

The CDR3 region has the DNA TGTGCCAGCAGCTTAGGTACTAGCGGGAGCACGCAGTTCTTC. Translated: CASSLGTSGSTQFF. The chain recombines TRBV7-3 with TRBJ2-1, with TRBD2 identical over 11 bases. V lost 2 bases and J lost 12; bases outside the gene matches: 6. This CDR3 region has 14 residues. Germline-derived CDR1 and CDR2 are SGHTA and FQGTGA.

J is TRBJ2-1 and V is TRBV29-1, with 10 bases lining up with TRBD2. The CDR3 contains 15 residues. After removal of 7 bases from V and 0 bases from J, the junction contained 6 bases not matched to a gene. From germline, CDR1 is SQVTM and CDR2 ANQGSEA. The CDR3 DNA is TGCAGCGCCAGGACTAGCGGTGACTCCTACAATGAGCAGTTCTTC. It yields the protein CSARTSGDSYNEQFF.

This clone was counted only a few times. This sequence joins TRBV2 and TRBJ2-7; 9 bases agree with TRBD1. Germline V gene data show CDR1 as SNHLY and CDR2 as FYNNEI. The CDR3 runs 13 residues. Losses at the gene ends were 7 bases for V and 7 bases for J; bases not matched to a gene: 8. CDR3 DNA: TGTGCCAGCAACGACAGGGGGAAGGGAGAGCAGTACTTC. Translating it yields CASNDRGKGEQYF.

For this clone: The sample contains more than one DNA sequence encoding this CDR3. The rearrangement links TRBV28 to TRBJ2-7; D gene ambiguous. Trimming cost V 6 bases and J 4 bases, with 7 bases left between them. Germline CDR1 reads MDHEN; CDR2 reads SYDVKM. The CDR3 loop spans 11 amino acids. CDR3 sequence (DNA): TGTGCCAGCAGCGCCCCATACGAGCAGTACTTC. It codes for CASSAPYEQYF.

Note on this clone: A read error may be the cause here, since a much bigger clone is one base away. V gene TRBV6-5 combines with J gene TRBJ2-5; 7 nucleotides agree with TRBD1. V lost 4 bases and J lost 4; bases outside the gene matches: 0. Germline values: CDR1 MNHEY, CDR2 SVGAGI. The CDR3 totals 12 residues. The CDR3 coding sequence is TGTGCCAGCAGTTCAGGGGGAGAGACCCAGTACTTC. Translated: CASSSGGETQYF.

V and J are TRBV28 and TRBJ2-7; D gene ambiguous. V lost 8 bases, J lost 0 bases, and 17 bases lay in between. The CDR3 runs to 15 residues. Germline CDR1 MDHEN, CDR2 SYDVKM. Written as DNA, the CDR3 is TGTGCCAGCTCGAGCCCCGCATCCCTCTCCTACGAGCAGTACTTC. It translates to CASSSPASLSYEQYF.

The chain joins TRBV13 to TRBJ2-2, with a tentative D call TRBD1 (6 bases). Trimming stripped 7 bases from V and 4 bases from J, with 13 bases between. The germline V gene encodes CDR1 PRHDT and CDR2 FYEKMQ (reference sequence). The CDR3 length is 14 residues. CDR3 nucleotide sequence: TGTGCCAGCACCTACGGACAGCGCACCGGGGAGCTGTTTTTT. Residues: CASTYGQRTGELFF. Drawing the rest from reference TRBV13 and TRBJ2-2, the complete variable domain is AAGVIQSPRHLIKEKRETATLKCYPIPRHDTVYWYQQGPGQDPQFLISFYEKMQSDKGSIPDRFSAQQFSDYHSELNMSSLELGDSALYFCASTYGQRTGELFFGEGSRLTVL.

The chain recombines TRBV7-8 with TRBJ2-5; D is tentatively TRBD1 or TRBD2 (5 bases each). The CDR3 is 15 residues long. Deletions cut 5 bases from V and 10 bases from J, with 23 bases between. Germline V lookup: CDR1 SGHVS, CDR2 FQNEAQ. The chain's CDR3 is CASSPPGQTLGVQYF. DNA for the CDR3: TGTGCCAGCAGCCCCCCCGGACAAACATTGGGGGTCCAGTACTTC. Based on the CDR3 plus reference TRBV7-8 and TRBJ2-5, the full variable domain is GAGVSQSPRYKVAKRGQDVALRCDPISGHVSLFWYQQALGQGPEFLTYFQNEAQLDKSGLPSDRFFAERPEGSVSTLKIQRTQQEDSAVYLCASSPPGQTLGVQYFGPGTRLLVL.

The chain joins TRBV6-1 to TRBJ2-7; unclear D gene. This CDR3 has 14 residues. CDR1 is MNHNS and CDR2 is SASEGT in the germline V gene. The ends were cut back, 1 base at V and 3 bases at J, with 10 bases in the middle. CDR3 sequence: CASSEGLVGYEQYF. The DNA for the CDR3 is TGTGCCAGCAGTGAAGGGCTAGTTGGCTACGAGCAGTACTTC.

V gene TRBV5-4 combines with J gene TRBJ1-2; D unresolved. CDR3 length equals 13 residues. Germline CDR1 is SGHNT and CDR2 is YYREEE (reference sequence). V lost 1 base and J 2 bases, leaving 6 bases between the germline ends. In DNA form, the CDR3 reads TGTGCCAGCAGCTTGAAGGGAAACTATGGCTACACCTTC. Translation gives CASSLKGNYGYTF. Full variable domain (outside the CDR3, taken from reference TRBV5-4 and TRBJ1-2): ETGVTQSPTHLIKTRGQQVTLRCSSQSGHNTVSWYQQALGQGPQFIFQYYREEENGRGNFPPRFSGLQFPNYSSELNVNALELDDSALYLCASSLKGNYGYTFGSGTRLTVV.